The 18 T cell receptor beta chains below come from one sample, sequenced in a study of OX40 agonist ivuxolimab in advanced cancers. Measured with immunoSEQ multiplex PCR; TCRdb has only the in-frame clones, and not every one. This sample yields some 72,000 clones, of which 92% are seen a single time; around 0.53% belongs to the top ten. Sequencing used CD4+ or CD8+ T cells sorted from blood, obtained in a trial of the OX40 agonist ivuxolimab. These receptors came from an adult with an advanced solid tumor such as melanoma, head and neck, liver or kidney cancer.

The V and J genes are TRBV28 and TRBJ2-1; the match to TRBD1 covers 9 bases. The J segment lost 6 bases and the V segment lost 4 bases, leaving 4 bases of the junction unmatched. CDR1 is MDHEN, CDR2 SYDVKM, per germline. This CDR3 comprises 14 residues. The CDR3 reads CASSWRDRVNEQFF. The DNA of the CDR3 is TGTGCCAGCAGTTGGCGGGACAGGGTCAATGAGCAGTTCTTC.

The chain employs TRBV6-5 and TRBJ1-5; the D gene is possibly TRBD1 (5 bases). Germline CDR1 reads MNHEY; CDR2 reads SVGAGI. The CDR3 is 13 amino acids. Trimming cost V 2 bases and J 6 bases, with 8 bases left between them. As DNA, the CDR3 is TGTGCCAGCAGTTACAGTAGGGGTCAGCCCCAGCATTTT. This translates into CASSYSRGQPQHF.

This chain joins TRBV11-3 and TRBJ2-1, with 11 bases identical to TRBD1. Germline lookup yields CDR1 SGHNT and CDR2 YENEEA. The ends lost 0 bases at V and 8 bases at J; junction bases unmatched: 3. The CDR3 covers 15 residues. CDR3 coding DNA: TGTGCCAGCAGCTTAGAGGGACAGGGGGTCCATGAGCAGTTCTTC. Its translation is CASSLEGQGVHEQFF.

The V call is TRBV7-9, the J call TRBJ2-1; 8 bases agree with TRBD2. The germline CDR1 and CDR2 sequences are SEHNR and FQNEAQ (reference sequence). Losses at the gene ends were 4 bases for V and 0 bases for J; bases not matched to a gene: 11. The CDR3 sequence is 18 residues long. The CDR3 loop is CASSSQTSVVSSYNEQFF. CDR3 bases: TGTGCCAGCAGCTCCCAGACTAGCGTGGTTAGCTCCTACAATGAGCAGTTCTTC.

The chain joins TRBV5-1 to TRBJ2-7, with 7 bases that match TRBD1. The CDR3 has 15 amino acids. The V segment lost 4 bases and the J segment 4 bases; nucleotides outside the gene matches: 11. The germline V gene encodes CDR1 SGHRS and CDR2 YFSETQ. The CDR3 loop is CASSPTQGSRYEQYF. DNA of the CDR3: TGCGCCAGCAGCCCGACACAGGGGTCTCGGTACGAGCAGTACTTC.

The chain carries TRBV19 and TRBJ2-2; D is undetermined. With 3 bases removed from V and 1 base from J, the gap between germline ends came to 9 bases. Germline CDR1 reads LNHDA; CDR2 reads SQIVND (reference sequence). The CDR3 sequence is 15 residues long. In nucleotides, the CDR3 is TGTGCCAGTAGTATCCTCTTAAGGAACACCGGGGAGCTGTTTTTT. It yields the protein CASSILLRNTGELFF.

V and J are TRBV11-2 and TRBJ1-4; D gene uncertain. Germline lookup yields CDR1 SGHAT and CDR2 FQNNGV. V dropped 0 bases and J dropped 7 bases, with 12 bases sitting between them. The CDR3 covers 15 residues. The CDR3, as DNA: TGTGCCAGCAGCTTAGAATGGGGAGTGGGTGAAAAACTGTTTTTT. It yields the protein CASSLEWGVGEKLFF.

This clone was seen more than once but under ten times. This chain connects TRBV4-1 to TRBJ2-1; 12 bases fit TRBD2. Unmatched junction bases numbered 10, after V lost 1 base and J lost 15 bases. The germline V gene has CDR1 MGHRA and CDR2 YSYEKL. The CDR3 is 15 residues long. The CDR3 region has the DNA TGCGCCAGCAGCCAAGGGGAGGCTAGCGGGAGGGCACGGTTCTTC. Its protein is CASSQGEASGRARFF.

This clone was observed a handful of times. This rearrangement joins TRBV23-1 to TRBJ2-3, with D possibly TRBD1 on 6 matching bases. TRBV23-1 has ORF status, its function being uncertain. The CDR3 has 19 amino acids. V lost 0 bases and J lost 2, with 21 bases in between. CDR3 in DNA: TGCGCCAGCAGTCAATCAAACTGGGTATGGGACACCAACACAGATACGCAGTATTTT. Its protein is CASSQSNWVWDTNTDTQYF.

In DNA form, the CDR3 reads TGTGCCATCAGACTAATGGCAGGGGGAGGGGAGCAGTACTTC. Its translation: CAIRLMAGGGEQYF. This chain connects TRBV10-3 to TRBJ2-7, with D perhaps TRBD1 or TRBD2 (7 bases each). The V gene's germline CDR1 is ENHRY and CDR2 SYGVKD. V was pared by 6 bases and J by 7 bases, with 19 bases between. This CDR3 spans 14 amino acids.

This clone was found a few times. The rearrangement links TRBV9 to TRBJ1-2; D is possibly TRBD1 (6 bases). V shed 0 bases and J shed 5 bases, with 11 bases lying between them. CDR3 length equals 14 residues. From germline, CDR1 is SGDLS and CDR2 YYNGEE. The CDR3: CASSVGGAPYGYTF. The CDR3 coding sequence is TGTGCCAGCAGCGTAGGGGGGGCCCCTTATGGCTACACCTTC.

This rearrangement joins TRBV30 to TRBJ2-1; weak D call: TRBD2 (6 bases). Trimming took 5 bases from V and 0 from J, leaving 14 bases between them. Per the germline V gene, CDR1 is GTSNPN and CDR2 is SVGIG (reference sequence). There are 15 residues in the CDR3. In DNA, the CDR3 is TGTGCCTGGGATACGGAGGGGTTCTCCTACAATGAGCAGTTCTTC. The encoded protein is CAWDTEGFSYNEQFF.

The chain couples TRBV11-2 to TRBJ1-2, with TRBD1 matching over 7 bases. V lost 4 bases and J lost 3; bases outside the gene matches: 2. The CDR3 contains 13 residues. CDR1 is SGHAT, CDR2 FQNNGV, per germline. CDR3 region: CASSWDSDYGYTF. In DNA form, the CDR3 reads TGTGCCAGCAGCTGGGACAGCGACTATGGCTACACCTTC.

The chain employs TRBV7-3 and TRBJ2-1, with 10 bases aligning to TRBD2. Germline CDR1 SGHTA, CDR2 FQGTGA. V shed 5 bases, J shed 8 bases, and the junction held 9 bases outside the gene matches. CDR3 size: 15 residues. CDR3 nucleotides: TGTGCCAGCAGCCCAGGACTAGCGGTTCGGGATGAGCAGTTCTTC. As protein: CASSPGLAVRDEQFF.

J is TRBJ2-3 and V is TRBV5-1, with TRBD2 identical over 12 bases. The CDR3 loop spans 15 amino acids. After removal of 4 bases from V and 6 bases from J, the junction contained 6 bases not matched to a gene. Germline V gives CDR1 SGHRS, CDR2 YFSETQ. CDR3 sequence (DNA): TGCGCCAGCAGCGAACTAGCGGGAGGAGGGGATACGCAGTATTTT. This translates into CASSELAGGGDTQYF.

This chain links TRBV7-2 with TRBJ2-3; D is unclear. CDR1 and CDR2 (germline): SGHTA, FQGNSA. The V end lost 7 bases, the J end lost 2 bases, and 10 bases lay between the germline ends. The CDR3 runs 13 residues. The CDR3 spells CASTVYNTDTQYF. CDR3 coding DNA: TGTGCCAGCACGGTATACAACACAGATACGCAGTATTTT.

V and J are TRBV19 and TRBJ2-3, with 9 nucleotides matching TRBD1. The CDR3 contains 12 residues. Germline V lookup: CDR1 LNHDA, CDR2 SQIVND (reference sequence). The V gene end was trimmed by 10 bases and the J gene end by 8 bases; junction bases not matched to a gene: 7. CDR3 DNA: TGTGCCACCCTGACAGGGGGTGGTACGCAGTATTTT. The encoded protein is CATLTGGGTQYF.

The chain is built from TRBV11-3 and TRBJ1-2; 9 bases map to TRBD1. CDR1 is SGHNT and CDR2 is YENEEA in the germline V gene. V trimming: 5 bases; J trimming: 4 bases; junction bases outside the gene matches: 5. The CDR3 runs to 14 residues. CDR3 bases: TGTGCCAGCAGCCACAGGGGGCTAGGCTATGGCTACACCTTC. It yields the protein CASSHRGLGYGYTF.